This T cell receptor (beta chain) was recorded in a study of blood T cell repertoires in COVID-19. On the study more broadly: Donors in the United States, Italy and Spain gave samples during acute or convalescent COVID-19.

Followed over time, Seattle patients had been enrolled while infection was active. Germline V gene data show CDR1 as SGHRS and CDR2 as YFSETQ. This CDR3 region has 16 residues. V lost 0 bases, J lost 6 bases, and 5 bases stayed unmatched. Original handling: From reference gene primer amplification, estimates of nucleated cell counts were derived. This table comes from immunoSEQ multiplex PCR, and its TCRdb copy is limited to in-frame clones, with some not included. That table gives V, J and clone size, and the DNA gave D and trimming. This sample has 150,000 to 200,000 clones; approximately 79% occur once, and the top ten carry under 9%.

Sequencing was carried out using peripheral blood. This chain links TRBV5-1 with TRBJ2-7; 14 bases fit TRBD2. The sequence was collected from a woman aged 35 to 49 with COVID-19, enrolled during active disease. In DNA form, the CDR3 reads TGCGCCAGCAGCTTGGGGACTAGCGGGAGGTCGAGCGAGCAGTACTTC. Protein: CASSLGTSGRSSEQYF.